The next 5 T cell receptor beta chains were all read from a single sample in a study of blood T cell repertoires in COVID-19. TCRdb's table, derived via immunoSEQ multiplex PCR, lists solely in-frame clones and lacks some. Among 120,000 or so clones, 70% to 90% were seen once, and the ten largest hold around 4%. The sample comprised peripheral blood. The origin of the receptors is a woman in her 50s with acute or convalescent COVID-19.

This chain connects TRBV6-4 to TRBJ1-2; D is possibly TRBD1 (6 bases). The CDR3 covers 17 residues. Germline CDR1 is MRHNA and CDR2 is SNTAGT. Deletions cut 5 bases from V and 0 bases from J, with 19 bases between. The CDR3 sequence is CASSPTGGAVSNYGYTF. Here the CDR3 DNA reads TGTGCCAGCAGTCCCACTGGGGGGGCCGTCTCTAACTATGGCTACACCTTC.

This rearrangement joins TRBV25-1 to TRBJ2-7; possibly TRBD1 for D (6 bases). This CDR3 comprises 13 residues. The germline V and J ends were trimmed by 6 bases and 7 bases, with 16 bases remaining between them. The germline CDR1 and CDR2 sequences are MGHDK and SYGVNS. The CDR3 reads CASSRQVGEEQYF. CDR3 nucleotide sequence: TGTGCCAGCAGCCGACAGGTGGGTGAGGAGCAGTACTTC.

The chain joins TRBV6-2 or TRBV6-3 to TRBJ1-3; the D is unclear. Between the trimmed V and J ends, which lost 3 bases and 0 bases, there was a span of 12 bases. CDR1 and CDR2 (germline): MNHEY, SVGEGT. This CDR3 contains 16 residues. DNA for the CDR3: TGTGCCAGCAGTTATGAACAGTCCAGCTCTGGAAACACCATATATTTT. Its protein product is CASSYEQSSSGNTIYF.

The chain links TRBV7-8 to TRBJ1-2, with 8 bases identical to TRBD1. Per the germline V gene, CDR1 is SGHVS and CDR2 is FQNEAQ. Trimming at V came to 3 bases and at J to 4 bases, leaving 7 bases not matched to a gene. The CDR3 runs to 15 residues. This CDR3 reads CASSLDRASGYGYTF. DNA for the CDR3: TGTGCCAGCAGCTTGGACAGGGCGTCGGGCTATGGCTACACCTTC.

This clone was detected a few times. The gene calls are TRBV28 and TRBJ2-1; possible D gene TRBD2, 6 bases. The CDR3 totals 15 residues. The germline CDR1 and CDR2 sequences are MDHEN and SYDVKM. Trimming took 9 bases from V and 2 from J, leaving 17 bases between them. The CDR3 nucleotides are TGTGCCAGTCTGTCTGGGACTGGAGCCTACAATGAGCAGTTCTTC. Translating it yields CASLSGTGAYNEQFF.